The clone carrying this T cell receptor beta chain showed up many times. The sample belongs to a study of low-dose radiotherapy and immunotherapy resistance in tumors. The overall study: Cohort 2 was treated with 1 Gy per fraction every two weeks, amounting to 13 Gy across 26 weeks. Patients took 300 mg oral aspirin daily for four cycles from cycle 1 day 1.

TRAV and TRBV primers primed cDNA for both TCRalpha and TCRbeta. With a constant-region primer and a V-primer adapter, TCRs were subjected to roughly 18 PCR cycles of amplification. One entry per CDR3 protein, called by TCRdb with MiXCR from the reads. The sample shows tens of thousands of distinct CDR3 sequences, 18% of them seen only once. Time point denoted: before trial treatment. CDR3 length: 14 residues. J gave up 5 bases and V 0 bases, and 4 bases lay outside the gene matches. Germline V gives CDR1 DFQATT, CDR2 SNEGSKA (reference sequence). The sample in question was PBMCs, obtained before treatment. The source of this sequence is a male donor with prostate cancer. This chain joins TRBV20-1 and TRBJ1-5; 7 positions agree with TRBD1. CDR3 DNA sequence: TGCAGTGCTAGAGATCAGAGGGGGCATCAGCCCCAGCATTTT. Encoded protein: CSARDQRGHQPQHF.